A selection of T cell receptor beta chains follows, all from one sample in a study of long-term antiretroviral therapy in people with HIV. TCRdb keeps only in-frame clones here, not all; method: immunoSEQ multiplex PCR. This table has 15,000 to 25,000 clones, roughly nine tenths appearing once. Sequenced here: unsorted PBMCs, sampled roughly 4.2 years before starting antiretroviral therapy. These receptors were taken from a woman aged 25 to 39 with HIV. Both conserved end residues are part of each CDR3. Fields, in order: V gene, D gene, clone size, J gene, CDR3 DNA, CDR3 protein. A D gene is named only where the DNA matches it firmly. Not all rows give a size; the values are once, few, many and, for expanded clones, a class.

v_call: TRBV7-2
d_call: .
clone_size: .
j_call: TRBJ2-5
cdr3_nt: TGTGCCAGCAGCGCGGTAAGGGGAGAGACCCAGTACTTC
cdr3_aa: CASSAVRGETQYF

v_call: TRBV19
d_call: TRBD1
clone_size: .
j_call: TRBJ1-1
cdr3_nt: TGTGCCAGTAGGGACAGGATCGGAAACACTGAAGCTTTCTTT
cdr3_aa: CASRDRIGNTEAFF

v_call: TRBV11-1
d_call: TRBD2
clone_size: once
j_call: TRBJ2-3
cdr3_nt: TGTGCCAGCAGCTTAGACGGGGGGGCCCCAGATACGCAGTATTTT
cdr3_aa: CASSLDGGAPDTQYF

v_call: TRBV19
d_call: TRBD1
clone_size: .
j_call: TRBJ1-4
cdr3_nt: TGTGCCAGTAGTATCATGACAGGGGTTAATGAAAAACTGTTTTTT
cdr3_aa: CASSIMTGVNEKLFF

v_call: TRBV7-2
d_call: TRBD1
clone_size: .
j_call: TRBJ2-1
cdr3_nt: TGTGCCAGCAGTCCCCTTCCGGACAGGGACAATGAGCAGTTCTTC
cdr3_aa: CASSPLPDRDNEQFF

v_call: TRBV7-8
d_call: .
clone_size: .
j_call: TRBJ1-1
cdr3_nt: TGTGCCAGCAGTACTAATAACAGGGTTACTGAAGCTTTCTTT
cdr3_aa: CASSTNNRVTEAFF

v_call: TRBV4-1
d_call: TRBD2
clone_size: once
j_call: TRBJ2-7
cdr3_nt: TGCGCCAGCAGCCAAGTGGCTAGCGGGGGTTCCTACGAGCAGTACTTC
cdr3_aa: CASSQVASGGSYEQYF

v_call: TRBV4-1
d_call: .
clone_size: .
j_call: TRBJ1-3
cdr3_nt: TGCGCCAGCAGCCAACCTGTGACAGGAGCGAGAAACACCATATATTTT
cdr3_aa: CASSQPVTGARNTIYF

v_call: TRBV29-1
d_call: .
clone_size: .
j_call: TRBJ1-1
cdr3_nt: TGCAGCGTTGTAACCGGGACTACGAGCACTGAAGCTTTCTTT
cdr3_aa: CSVVTGTTSTEAFF

v_call: TRBV18
d_call: .
clone_size: once
j_call: TRBJ2-7
cdr3_nt: TGTGCCAGCTCACCATTTGGCAGCCCCTACGAGCAGTACTTC
cdr3_aa: CASSPFGSPYEQYF

v_call: TRBV18
d_call: TRBD1
clone_size: .
j_call: TRBJ1-6
cdr3_nt: TGTGCCAGCTCACCATCCGAGGCAGGGGGAAATTCACCCCTCCACTTT
cdr3_aa: CASSPSEAGGNSPLHF

v_call: TRBV10-3
d_call: .
clone_size: .
j_call: TRBJ2-7
cdr3_nt: TGTGCCATCAGTGGGGGGGACAGAGACTCCTACGAGCAGTACTTC
cdr3_aa: CAISGGDRDSYEQYF

v_call: TRBV5-1
d_call: .
clone_size: once
j_call: TRBJ1-2
cdr3_nt: TGCGCCAGCAGCTTGGATACAGGAATGTCCAACTATGGCTACACCTTC
cdr3_aa: CASSLDTGMSNYGYTF

v_call: TRBV1
d_call: .
clone_size: .
j_call: TRBJ2-1
cdr3_nt: TGCACCAGCAGCCAAGATGGCATAGCGGGGGGGCAATATGAGCAGTTCTTC
cdr3_aa: CTSSQDGIAGGQYEQFF

v_call: TRBV5-6
d_call: TRBD1
clone_size: .
j_call: TRBJ1-1
cdr3_nt: TGTGCCAGCAGCCCAGGACAGGGGAAAGGAGTCACTGAAGCTTTCTTT
cdr3_aa: CASSPGQGKGVTEAFF

v_call: TRBV27
d_call: .
clone_size: once
j_call: TRBJ2-7
cdr3_nt: TGTGCCAGCAGTTTAGGCGCGGGAATAATCTACGAGCAGTACTTC
cdr3_aa: CASSLGAGIIYEQYF

v_call: TRBV5-5
d_call: .
clone_size: .
j_call: TRBJ2-2
cdr3_nt: TGTGCCAGCAGCTTGGATTACTACACCGGGGAGCTGTTTTTT
cdr3_aa: CASSLDYYTGELFF